A selection of T cell receptor beta chains follows, all from one sample in a study of response to subunit inactivated influenza vaccine. From the RT-PCR reads, TCRdb called clonotypes with MiXCR, one entry per CDR3 protein. The sample has about 620,000 distinct CDR3 sequences; 11% are singletons. The same data also contributed to another study, on T cells expressing NK-cell markers.

The sequencing used PBMCs from blood, collected on the day of vaccination. The source is a man in his forties or fifties who received an inactivated influenza vaccine. CDR3s include the opening cysteine and the closing phenylalanine or tryptophan. The order of the fields is J gene, V gene, CDR3 protein.

>TRBJ1-1|TRBV12-3/TRBV12-4
CASSLGHQNTEAFF
>TRBJ2-7|TRBV28
CASSLPPPGQGHSYEQYF
>TRBJ2-7|TRBV7-9
CASSSPPPYEQYF
>TRBJ2-7|TRBV15
CATSRDHPATGGSRYEQYF
>TRBJ2-7|TRBV29-1
CSVGVSSYEQYF
>TRBJ1-1|TRBV28
CASSLPGRADTEAFF
>TRBJ2-4|TRBV2
CASSGPGQGLAKNIQYF
>TRBJ2-3|TRBV10-3
CAISEPGQGHYTDTQYF
>TRBJ2-2|TRBV4-3
CASSPQTGTTGELFF
>TRBJ2-1|TRBV20-1
CSARDPRKIRSYNEQFF
>TRBJ2-2|TRBV27
CASSMREGAGELFF
>TRBJ1-1|TRBV5-1
CASSEGVPLNTEAFF